This passage covers 30 T cell receptor beta chains from one sample sequenced in a study of radiotherapy plus CTLA-4 blockade in lung cancer. The data were produced by immunoSEQ multiplex PCR, yet TCRdb's version contains in-frame clones alone and is incomplete. In the table there are about 28,000 clones, around 80% of which are singletons. The input for sequencing was peripheral blood, taken from a patient treated with radiotherapy plus ipilimumab. These receptors were collected from a human donor with non-small cell lung cancer that progressed on radiotherapy plus ipilimumab.

In its sample, this clone was seen once. The chain has TRBV9 and TRBJ2-1, with D uncertain. V was pared by 4 bases and J by 4 bases, with 9 bases between. CDR3 length: 13 amino acids. CDR1 is SGDLS and CDR2 is YYNGEE in the germline V gene. The CDR3 sequence is CASSPDQYNEQFF. CDR3 in DNA: TGTGCCAGCAGCCCCGACCAGTACAATGAGCAGTTCTTC.

The rearrangement uses TRBV5-4 and TRBJ2-5; TRBD1 aligns across 8 bases. CDR1 is SGHNT, CDR2 YYREEE, per germline (reference sequence). This CDR3 is 16 amino acids long. The trim removed 2 bases at V and 3 bases at J, leaving 9 bases unmatched. The CDR3: CASSLLDRVEEETQYF. CDR3 sequence (DNA): TGTGCCAGCAGCTTACTGGACAGGGTGGAAGAAGAGACCCAGTACTTC.

The CDR3 here is CASSIEGGSNEQFF. The CDR3 region has the DNA TGTGCCAGTAGTATAGAGGGAGGAAGCAATGAGCAGTTCTTC. The chain carries TRBV19 and TRBJ2-1; tentatively, D is TRBD2 (6 bases). The CDR3 spans 14 residues. The V and J ends lost 0 bases and 6 bases respectively, with 9 bases between them. Germline V gene data show CDR1 as LNHDA and CDR2 as SQIVND (reference sequence).

The chain has TRBV9 and TRBJ2-2; D is perhaps TRBD2 (5 bases). V lost 2 bases, J lost 0 bases, and 8 bases lay in between. CDR1 is SGDLS, CDR2 YYNGEE, per germline. CDR3 size: 15 residues. Here the CDR3 reads CASSVLATNTGELFF. The CDR3 coding sequence is TGTGCCAGCAGCGTTCTAGCTACGAACACCGGGGAGCTGTTTTTT.

J is TRBJ1-5 and V is TRBV27; D gene uncertain. Germline CDR1 reads MNHEY; CDR2 reads SMNVEV (reference sequence). This CDR3 spans 13 amino acids. The V end was cut by 6 bases, the J end by 4 bases, with 10 bases between. CDR3 amino acids: CASRENRNQPQHF. For the CDR3, the DNA is TGTGCCAGCAGAGAAAACAGAAATCAGCCCCAGCATTTT.

This clone was picked up a small number of times. V and J are TRBV2 and TRBJ2-7, with unresolved D. V was trimmed by 3 bases and J by 0 bases, leaving 6 bases between them. Germline lookup yields CDR1 SNHLY and CDR2 FYNNEI. This CDR3 has 13 amino acids. The CDR3 loop is CASSEATSYEQYF. CDR3 DNA: TGTGCCAGCAGTGAGGCCACCTCCTACGAGCAGTACTTC.

This clone was found once. V is TRBV4-2 and J is TRBJ2-5; 9 nucleotides match TRBD2. Trimming took 0 bases from V and 2 from J; bases not matched to a gene: 4. Germline CDR1 reads LGHNA; CDR2 reads YNFKEQ. CDR3 length: 16 amino acids. The CDR3: CASSQDRSGGQETQYF. Here the CDR3 DNA reads TGTGCCAGCAGCCAAGATAGAAGCGGGGGGCAAGAGACCCAGTACTTC.

This clone was found a few times. J is TRBJ2-4 and V is TRBV5-6; D gene unclear. V dropped 2 bases and J dropped 5 bases, with 8 bases sitting between them. This CDR3 has 13 amino acids. The germline gives CDR1 SGHDT, CDR2 YYEEEE. The CDR3 here is CASSFRGQNIQYF. The CDR3 DNA reads TGTGCCAGCAGCTTCCGCGGCCAAAACATTCAGTACTTC. Based on the CDR3 plus reference TRBV5-6 and TRBJ2-4, the full variable domain is DAGVTQSPTHLIKTRGQQVTLRCSPKSGHDTVSWYQQALGQGPQFIFQYYEEEERQRGNFPDRFSGHQFPNYSSELNVNALLLGDSALYLCASSFRGQNIQYFGAGTRLSVL.

The rearrangement joins TRBV5-1 to TRBJ1-3; 7 nucleotides agree with TRBD1. Germline loops: CDR1 SGHRS, CDR2 YFSETQ. There are 14 residues in the CDR3. The trim removed 4 bases at V and 2 bases at J, leaving 3 bases unmatched. CDR3 nucleotides: TGCGCCAGCAGCCCTGGGACAGCTGGAAACACCATATATTTT. This encodes CASSPGTAGNTIYF. The full variable domain, its missing parts supplied by reference TRBV5-1 and TRBJ1-3, is KAGVTQTPRYLIKTRGQQVTLSCSPISGHRSVSWYQQTPGQGLQFLFEYFSETQRNKGNFPGRFSGRQFSNSRSEMNVSTLELGDSALYLCASSPGTAGNTIYFGEGSWLTVV.

The V gene is TRBV11-2, the J gene TRBJ1-1; D remains ambiguous. In germline, CDR1 is SGHAT, CDR2 FQNNGV. This CDR3 spans 13 amino acids. V lost 2 bases and J 3 bases, leaving 7 bases between the germline ends. DNA for the CDR3: TGTGCCAGCAGCTTAAATCGCTACACTGAAGCTTTCTTT. It codes for CASSLNRYTEAFF.

The chain employs TRBV9 and TRBJ1-5, with D perhaps matching TRBD1 (6 bases). Germline V gives CDR1 SGDLS, CDR2 YYNGEE. This CDR3 contains 14 residues. Trimming removed 0 bases from V and 2 bases from J, with 6 bases in between. CDR3 nucleotides: TGTGCCAGCAGCGTAGCAGGGGGCAATCAGCCCCAGCATTTT. The encoded protein is CASSVAGGNQPQHF.

This clone was seen only a few times. The V gene is TRBV5-1, the J gene TRBJ2-2; 10 bases agree with TRBD1. The junction had 10 bases not matched to a gene; V was cut back by 3 bases and J by 5 bases. The CDR3 totals 17 residues. Germline CDR1 reads SGHRS; CDR2 reads YFSETQ. The CDR3 DNA follows: TGCGCCAGCAGCTCCTCCCTGACAGGGGGCGCAACCGGGGAGCTGTTTTTT. Its protein product is CASSSSLTGGATGELFF.

This chain links TRBV19 with TRBJ1-1, with 7 bases matching TRBD1. CDR3 size: 13 residues. Trimming took 4 bases from V and 3 from J; bases not matched to a gene: 2. The germline CDR1 and CDR2 sequences are LNHDA and SQIVND (reference sequence). DNA for the CDR3: TGTGCCAGTAGTAGGGGACAGTACACTGAAGCTTTCTTT. This sequence encodes CASSRGQYTEAFF. The full variable domain, with the rest looked up from reference TRBV19 and TRBJ1-1, is DGGITQSPKYLFRKEGQNVTLSCEQNLNHDAMYWYRQDPGQGLRLIYYSQIVNDFQKGDIAEGYSVSREKKESFPLTVTSAQKNPTAFYLCASSRGQYTEAFFGQGTRLTVV.

The J gene is TRBJ2-2, the V gene TRBV9, with D possibly being TRBD2 (7 bases). The CDR3 runs 17 residues. The germline V gene has CDR1 SGDLS and CDR2 YYNGEE. V lost 2 bases, J lost 7 bases, and 21 bases lay in between. CDR3 sequence (DNA): TGTGCCAGCAGCGTCCCTGCGTCGGGGGGCGCGGACGGGGAGCTGTTTTTT. This sequence encodes CASSVPASGGADGELFF.

V usage is TRBV4-2 and J usage is TRBJ2-1, with 9 bases fitting TRBD2. Unmatched junction bases numbered 9, after V lost 0 bases and J lost 12 bases. The V gene's germline CDR1 is LGHNA and CDR2 YNFKEQ. The CDR3 runs to 15 residues. The DNA for the CDR3 is TGTGCCAGCAGCCAAGAACCTAGCGGGGCACTAGGGCAGTTCTTC. This codes for CASSQEPSGALGQFF.

This sequence joins TRBV10-3 and TRBJ1-5; possible D gene TRBD1, 6 bases. The germline V and J ends were trimmed by 9 bases and 7 bases, with 16 bases remaining between them. The V gene's germline CDR1 is ENHRY and CDR2 SYGVKD. This CDR3 is built from 13 residues. The CDR3 DNA sequence: TGTGCCATGACAGGTGACGCACAGCAGCCCCAGCATTTT. This sequence encodes CAMTGDAQQPQHF.

A few counts support this clone. The same CDR3 arises from other DNA sequences in this sample as well. J is TRBJ1-3 and V is TRBV5-6, with unresolved D. Trimming cost V 2 bases and J 0 bases, with 6 bases left between them. The CDR3 totals 14 residues. CDR1 is SGHDT and CDR2 is YYEEEE in the germline V gene. The CDR3 nucleotides read TGTGCCAGCAGCTTAGGCGGCTCTGGAAACACCATATATTTT. It translates to CASSLGGSGNTIYF.

This chain uses TRBV5-4 with TRBJ2-2; D may be TRBD2 (6 bases). Trimming stripped 4 bases from V and 3 bases from J, with 10 bases between. Germline lookup yields CDR1 SGHNT and CDR2 YYREEE (reference sequence). This CDR3 spans 14 amino acids. This CDR3 is CASSAEGYTGELFF. The CDR3, as DNA: TGTGCCAGCAGCGCGGAGGGTTACACCGGGGAGCTGTTTTTT.

The rearrangement uses TRBV19 and TRBJ1-1, with unresolved D. The CDR3 is made up of 15 amino acids. V shed 4 bases and J shed 4 bases, with 16 bases lying between them. CDR1 and CDR2 (germline): LNHDA, SQIVND (reference sequence). The CDR3, as DNA: TGTGCCAGTAGTAATGTGGGGTTTGGACGCACTGAAGCTTTCTTT. Amino acid sequence: CASSNVGFGRTEAFF.

V gene TRBV5-8 combines with J gene TRBJ1-2; D may be TRBD1 (6 bases). The CDR3 is 16 amino acids. The germline CDR1 and CDR2 sequences are SGHTS and YDEGEE. Trimming shortened V by 0 bases and J by 4 bases, and 16 bases separated the two germline ends. The CDR3 sequence: CASSLEWTVQSYGYTF. The CDR3, as DNA: TGTGCCAGCAGCTTGGAGTGGACAGTTCAATCCTATGGCTACACCTTC.

The chain couples TRBV7-2 to TRBJ1-6; D not resolved. CDR3 length: 15 residues. The germline V and J ends were trimmed by 2 bases and 3 bases, with 8 bases remaining between them. Germline-derived CDR1 and CDR2 are SGHTA and FQGNSA. Here the CDR3 DNA reads TGTGCCAGCAGCTTACTAGGACGCTATAATTCACCCCTCCACTTT. Residues: CASSLLGRYNSPLHF.

V is TRBV11-2 and J is TRBJ1-5; tentative D call: TRBD1 (5 bases). Per germline, CDR1 SGHAT and CDR2 FQNNGV. This CDR3 contains 17 residues. V lost 1 base and J 1 base, leaving 14 bases between the germline ends. DNA for the CDR3: TGTGCCAGCAGCTTAGCCCGTCACCAGGGCAGCAATCAGCCCCAGCATTTT. Translating it yields CASSLARHQGSNQPQHF.

The chain employs TRBV11-3 and TRBJ2-2; 9 nucleotides align to TRBD1. Germline loops: CDR1 SGHNT, CDR2 YENEEA. The trim removed 4 bases at V and 6 bases at J, leaving 3 bases unmatched. CDR3 length equals 14 residues. The CDR3 coding sequence is TGTGCCAGCAGCTCCAACAGGGGGCCCGGGGAGCTGTTTTTT. It is translated as CASSSNRGPGELFF.

V usage is TRBV27 and J usage is TRBJ1-1; TRBD1 is a possible D gene (5 bases). The V gene's germline CDR1 is MNHEY and CDR2 SMNVEV (reference sequence). The CDR3 totals 14 residues. V was pared by 3 bases and J by 4 bases, with 12 bases between. The CDR3 coding sequence is TGTGCCAGCAGTTTTGGGGGATTGAGCACTGAAGCTTTCTTT. Its translation is CASSFGGLSTEAFF.

The chain employs TRBV19 and TRBJ2-3, with D unresolved. V was cut by 2 bases and J by 5 bases, with 14 bases left in between. The CDR3 sequence is 15 residues long. The germline gives CDR1 LNHDA, CDR2 SQIVND (reference sequence). DNA of the CDR3: TGTGCCAGTAGTATAACTGGTCAGGCCAAAGATACGCAGTATTTT. Its protein product is CASSITGQAKDTQYF.

Regarding this clone: An end of the junction does not agree with germline; a read error may underlie this. J is TRBJ2-7 and V is TRBV10-3, with D maybe TRBD2 (6 bases). The germline CDR1 and CDR2 sequences are ENHRY and SYGVKD. There are 12 residues in the CDR3. The CDR3 spells CATGGRDSYFSF. CDR3 DNA: TGTGCCACCGGGGGACGCGACAGCTACTTCAGCTTC.

The chain joins TRBV6-1 to TRBJ2-2; TRBD1 matches 9 bases. The CDR3 is made up of 19 amino acids. Germline V gives CDR1 MNHNS, CDR2 SASEGT. V lost 4 bases to trimming and J lost 2 bases; unmatched junction nucleotides: 14. CDR3 nucleotides: TGTGCCAGCAGTGGGGACCACAGGGGGCTTGGGATTAACACCGGGGAGCTGTTTTTT. Translating gives CASSGDHRGLGINTGELFF.

The rearrangement links TRBV5-8 to TRBJ2-3, with D perhaps matching TRBD2 (5 bases). V gave up 1 base and J gave up 1 base, with 10 bases separating them. The CDR3 has 15 amino acids. The V gene's germline CDR1 is SGHTS and CDR2 YDEGEE. The CDR3 DNA reads TGTGCCAGCAGCTTGAGCGGCGGAGGCACAGATACGCAGTATTTT. This translates into CASSLSGGGTDTQYF.

This chain connects TRBV27 to TRBJ2-7, with 11 bases fitting TRBD2. The CDR3 has 15 amino acids. J lost 2 bases, V lost 4 bases, and 4 bases had no gene match. CDR1 and CDR2 from the germline V gene are MNHEY and SMNVEV (reference sequence). The CDR3 sequence: CASSSRLAGPYEQYF. Written as DNA, the CDR3 is TGTGCCAGCAGTTCCCGACTAGCGGGACCCTACGAGCAGTACTTC.

The genes are TRBV9 and TRBJ2-3; weak D call: TRBD2 (5 bases). The germline V gene encodes CDR1 SGDLS and CDR2 YYNGEE. Between the trimmed V and J ends, which lost 1 base and 1 base, there was a span of 7 bases. The length of the CDR3 is 14 residues. The DNA of the CDR3 is TGTGCCAGCAGCGTATACGGGGGCACAGATACGCAGTATTTT. Encoded protein: CASSVYGGTDTQYF.